Here is one T cell receptor (beta chain) with its context. Only in-frame clones appear in the TCRdb table, and some are missing; sequencing was by immunoSEQ multiplex PCR. The sample records under 300,000 clones, approximately 65% being singletons. The data belong to a study of shared clonotypes between healthy human individuals. This CDR3 contains 13 residues. Trimming took off 3 bases at V and 8 bases at J, with 13 bases between the two ends. Germline lookup yields CDR1 SGHAT and CDR2 FQNNGV. The receptor comes from a man aged 25 to 40 in good health. The sequenced sample consisted of memory CD4+ T cells sorted from blood. Subset here: CD45RA-negative fraction. This rearrangement joins TRBV11-2 to TRBJ1-2, with D perhaps matching TRBD1 (5 bases). The DNA of the CDR3 is TGTGCCAGCAGCTTTATTTTGGGGCAAGGCTACACCTTC. This encodes CASSFILGQGYTF.